This T cell receptor beta chain derives from a study of blood T cell repertoires in COVID-19. Study details: Sites across the United States, Italy and Spain contributed samples from acute and convalescent COVID-19. Nucleic acid was either cDNA or gDNA, and it came from T cells, B-cell-depleted T cells, or PBMCs.

Per the study methods: Reference gene primer amplification gave nucleated cell count estimates. Measured with immunoSEQ multiplex PCR; TCRdb has only the in-frame clones, and not every one. V, J and clone size were drawn from that table, and D and trimming were deduced from the DNA. The data hold roughly 140,000 clones, with roughly 90% observed a single time. V lost 10 bases and J 4 bases, leaving 16 bases between the germline ends. This CDR3 is built from 13 residues. Per the germline V gene, CDR1 is LNHDA and CDR2 is SQIVND (reference sequence). The chain couples TRBV19 to TRBJ2-5; D is possibly TRBD2 (6 bases). The sequenced sample was peripheral blood. The receptor was isolated from a human donor in a cohort sampled during active COVID-19. In nucleotides, the CDR3 is TGTGCCACTTCGTCCACCGGGGGAGAGACCCAGTACTTC. This gives the protein CATSSTGGETQYF.